Listed here are 5 T cell receptor beta chains from one sample, sequenced in a study of T cell repertoires in cytomegalovirus infection. TCRdb recomputed calls from the reads with MiXCR, one row per CDR3 protein. The data show around 740,000 distinct CDR3 sequences, less than 40% seen once. Material for sequencing was PBMCs. The receptors come from a human donor in good health (CMV status not recorded). Some clones in this sample may be carry-over from other donors' samples.

The chain couples TRBV19 to TRBJ2-1; D is possibly TRBD2 (6 bases). This CDR3 has 15 amino acids. Germline V CDR1 and CDR2: LNHDA, SQIVND (reference sequence). V lost 5 bases and J lost 0, with 11 bases in between. CDR3 region: CASSPRDHSYNEQFF. The CDR3 DNA reads as TGTGCCAGTAGTCCGCGGGACCACTCCTACAATGAGCAGTTCTTC.

CDR3 in amino acids: CATSPLGFNQPQHF. In nucleotides, the CDR3 is TGTGCCACGTCGCCTCTGGGTTTCAATCAGCCCCAGCATTTT. This chain joins TRBV28 and TRBJ1-5, with D hard to call. The CDR3 runs to 14 residues. Trimming left V 10 bases short and J 3 bases short, with 16 bases between. Germline V gives CDR1 MDHEN, CDR2 SYDVKM.

The genes are TRBV5-1 and TRBJ1-6; D might be TRBD1 (5 bases). Germline CDR1 reads SGHRS; CDR2 reads YFSETQ. The length of the CDR3 is 14 residues. Between the trimmed V and J ends, which lost 3 bases and 12 bases, there was a span of 16 bases. CDR3 sequence (DNA): TGCGCCAGCAGCTCAGGACACCGGGTTGGACCCCTCCACTTT. It yields the protein CASSSGHRVGPLHF.

This chain links TRBV6-5 with TRBJ2-5, with D perhaps matching TRBD2 (6 bases). Germline CDR1 MNHEY, CDR2 SVGAGI. V was pared by 0 bases and J by 3 bases, with 11 bases between. CDR3 size: 15 residues. The CDR3 region is CASSYSGGGEETQYF. As DNA, the CDR3 is TGTGCCAGCAGTTACTCCGGGGGAGGAGAAGAGACCCAGTACTTC.

About this clonotype itself: One end of the junction does not line up with germline, which may come from a read error. The chain employs TRBV19 and TRBJ2-1; 10 nucleotides agree with TRBD2. This CDR3 contains 17 residues. Germline V gene lookup returns CDR1 LNHDA and CDR2 SQIVND (reference sequence). CDR3 DNA: TGTGACAGTAGTATATGGGCTAGCGGGAGCGGCTACAATGAGCAGTTCTTC. As protein: CDSSIWASGSGYNEQFF.